The 10 T cell receptor beta chains below were found in one sample sequenced in a study of blood T cells in healthy people across ages (dated by TCRdb to the mid-2010s). The library came from 5' RACE. A second PCR of roughly 7 to 11 cycles was run with a J-beta primer mix and a sample-barcoded 5' primer. TCRdb ran its own pipeline on the public reads, namely fastp trimming at Q25 and MiXCR clone calling, and kept in-frame beta chains. Entries are consolidated by CDR3 protein sequence, retaining the most common genes and DNA. This sample holds approximately 2,000,000 distinct CDR3 sequences; around 40% were observed only once. The ten largest clonotypes hold more than 20% of the sample. Source material: blood. These receptors were collected from a human donor in good health.

This clonotype has more than one count but fewer than ten. J is TRBJ2-1 and V is TRBV4-3; D is ambiguous. Trimming removed 0 bases at V and 4 bases at J, with 13 bases between. CDR1 and CDR2 from the germline V gene are LGHNA and YSLEER. The CDR3 consists of 16 residues. In nucleotides, the CDR3 is TGCGCCAGCAGCCAAGAGGAAGGGATATCTTACAATGAGCAGTTCTTC. Translation: CASSQEEGISYNEQFF.

The chain carries TRBV6-5 and TRBJ1-1; weak D call: TRBD1 (5 bases). The germline V gene encodes CDR1 MNHEY and CDR2 SVGAGI. This CDR3 has 16 residues. V lost 11 bases and J lost 0, with 22 bases in between. The CDR3 bases are TGTGCCGCAAGCCCCAAGGCCGGAGGGGTGAACACTGAAGCTTTCTTT. It is translated as CAASPKAGGVNTEAFF.

The V gene is TRBV2, the J gene TRBJ1-2; D remains ambiguous. Germline V gene lookup returns CDR1 SNHLY and CDR2 FYNNEI. This CDR3 contains 14 residues. V lost 0 bases and J lost 7, with 12 bases in between. CDR3: CASSEATAPRGYTF. CDR3 coding DNA: TGTGCCAGCAGTGAAGCTACGGCCCCCCGTGGCTACACCTTC.

This clonotype was detected a few times. The genes are TRBV2 and TRBJ2-7; TRBD1 matches at 9 bases. Looked up from germline, CDR1 is SNHLY and CDR2 is FYNNEI. The CDR3 spans 13 residues. J was trimmed by 5 bases and V by 6 bases; bases with no gene match: 5. The CDR3 here is CASRGTGMDEQYF. CDR3 DNA sequence: TGTGCCAGCAGGGGGACAGGGATGGACGAGCAGTACTTC.

The rearrangement joins TRBV28 to TRBJ2-1; the match to TRBD2 covers 8 bases. This CDR3 is built from 16 residues. J lost 0 bases, V lost 5 bases, and 6 bases had no gene match. Germline V lookup: CDR1 MDHEN, CDR2 SYDVKM. CDR3 region: CASSTPTSVSYNEQFF. CDR3 nucleotides: TGTGCCAGCAGTACCCCGACTAGCGTCTCCTACAATGAGCAGTTCTTC. The complete variable domain, with remaining parts taken from reference TRBV28 and TRBJ2-1, reads DVKVTQSSRYLVKRTGEKVFLECVQDMDHENMFWYRQDPGLGLRLIYFSYDVKMKEKGDIPEGYSVSREKKERFSLILESASTNQTSMYLCASSTPTSVSYNEQFFGPGTRLTVL.

This clonotype showed up just a few times. The V and J genes are TRBV7-2 and TRBJ1-1; the D gene is possibly TRBD1 (6 bases). V was shortened by 2 bases and J by 7 bases, with 11 bases between the two germline ends. CDR1 and CDR2 from the germline V gene are SGHTA and FQGNSA. CDR3 length: 13 residues. The CDR3 DNA follows: TGTGCCAGCAGCTTAATCGGGGGGCTTGAAGCTTTCTTT. The encoded protein is CASSLIGGLEAFF.

The chain employs TRBV9 and TRBJ2-3; D remains unclear. Trimming pared 5 bases from V and 2 bases from J, leaving 9 bases between. In germline, CDR1 is SGDLS, CDR2 YYNGEE. This CDR3 has 13 amino acids. In nucleotides, the CDR3 is TGTGCCAGCAGTCGGGTGAACACAGATACGCAGTATTTT. This codes for CASSRVNTDTQYF.

The V call is TRBV20-1, the J call TRBJ2-1; D is undetermined. V lost 0 bases, J lost 0 bases, and 12 bases lay in between. Germline V gene data show CDR1 as DFQATT and CDR2 as SNEGSKA (reference sequence). This CDR3 contains 16 residues. The DNA of the CDR3 is TGCAGTGCTAGAGACCCTACCCGGAACTCCTACAATGAGCAGTTCTTC. Encoded protein: CSARDPTRNSYNEQFF.

This clonotype came up a few times. CDR3 DNA sequence: TGCGCCAGCAGCCCTGATGGGACAGGACTTTCACCCCTCCACTTT. Protein product: CASSPDGTGLSPLHF. V and J are TRBV5-1 and TRBJ1-6, with 8 bases that match TRBD1. The trim removed 4 bases at V and 9 bases at J, leaving 9 bases unmatched. Per germline, CDR1 SGHRS and CDR2 YFSETQ. The CDR3 runs 15 residues.

Only a few counts were recorded for this clonotype. This rearrangement joins TRBV7-6 to TRBJ2-1; 13 positions match TRBD2. Trimming took 4 bases from V and 8 from J; bases not matched to a gene: 8. In germline, CDR1 is SGHVS, CDR2 FNYEAQ. This CDR3 contains 16 residues. This CDR3 reads CASSSGTSGEVYEQFF. For the CDR3, the DNA is TGTGCCAGCAGCTCAGGGACTAGCGGGGAAGTGTATGAGCAGTTCTTC.